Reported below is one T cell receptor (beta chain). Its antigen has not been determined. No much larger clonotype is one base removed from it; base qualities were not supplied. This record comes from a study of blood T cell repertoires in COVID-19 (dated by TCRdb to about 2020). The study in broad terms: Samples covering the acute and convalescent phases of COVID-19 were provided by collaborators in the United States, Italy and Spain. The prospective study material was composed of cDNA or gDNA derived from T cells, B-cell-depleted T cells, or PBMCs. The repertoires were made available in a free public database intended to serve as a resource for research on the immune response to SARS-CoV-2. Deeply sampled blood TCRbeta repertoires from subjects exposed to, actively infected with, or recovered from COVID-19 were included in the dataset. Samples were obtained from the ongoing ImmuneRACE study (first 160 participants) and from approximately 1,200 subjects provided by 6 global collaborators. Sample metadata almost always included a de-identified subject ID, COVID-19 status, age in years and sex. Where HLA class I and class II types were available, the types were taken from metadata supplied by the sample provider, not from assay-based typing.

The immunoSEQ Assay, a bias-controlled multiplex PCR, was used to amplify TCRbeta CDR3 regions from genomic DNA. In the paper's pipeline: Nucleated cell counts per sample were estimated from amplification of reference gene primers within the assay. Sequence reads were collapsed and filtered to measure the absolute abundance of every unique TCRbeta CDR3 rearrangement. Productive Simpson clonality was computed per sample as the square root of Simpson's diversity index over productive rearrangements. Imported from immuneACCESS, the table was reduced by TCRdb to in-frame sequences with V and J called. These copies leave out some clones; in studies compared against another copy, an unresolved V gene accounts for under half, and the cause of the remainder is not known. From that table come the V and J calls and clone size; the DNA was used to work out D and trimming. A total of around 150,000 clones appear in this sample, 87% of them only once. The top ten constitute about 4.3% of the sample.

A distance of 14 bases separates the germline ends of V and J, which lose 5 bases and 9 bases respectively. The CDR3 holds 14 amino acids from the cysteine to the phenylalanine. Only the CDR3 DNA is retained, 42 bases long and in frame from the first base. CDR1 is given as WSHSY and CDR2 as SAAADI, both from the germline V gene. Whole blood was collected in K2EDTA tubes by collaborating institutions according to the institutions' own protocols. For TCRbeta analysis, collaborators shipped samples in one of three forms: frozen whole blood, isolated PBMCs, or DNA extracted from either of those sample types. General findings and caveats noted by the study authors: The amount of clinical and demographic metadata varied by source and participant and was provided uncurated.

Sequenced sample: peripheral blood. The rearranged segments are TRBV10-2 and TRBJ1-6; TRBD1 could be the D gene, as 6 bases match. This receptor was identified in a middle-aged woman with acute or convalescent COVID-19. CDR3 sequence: CASSLTGSGSPLHF. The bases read TGCGCCAGCAGTTTGACAGGATCGGGTTCACCCCTCCACTTT.